These 8 T cell receptor beta chains came from one sample sequenced in a study of shared clonotypes between healthy human individuals. Libraries were prepared by immunoSEQ multiplex PCR; TCRdb keeps only in-frame clonotypes and omits some of them. Of around 2,000,000 clones in the sample, about 92% are singletons; the top ten hold more than 1.5%. Selected positively for CCR7 and CD45RO-negative, naive CD8 cells excluded terminally differentiated effector memory CD45RA+ cells. The sequenced sample consisted of naive CD8+ T cells from PBMCs. Receptor source: a man aged 18 to 30 in good health. Some clones in this sample may be carry-over from other donors' samples.

This chain uses TRBV19 with TRBJ2-5; D remains unclear. Deletions cut 5 bases from V and 1 base from J, with 8 bases between. This CDR3 comprises 13 residues. The germline CDR1 and CDR2 sequences are LNHDA and SQIVND (reference sequence). The CDR3 nucleotides read TGTGCCAGTAGTTGGCAGACCCAAGAGACCCAGTACTTC. As protein: CASSWQTQETQYF.

The chain recombines TRBV27 with TRBJ2-3; 8 bases line up with TRBD2. Losses at the gene ends were 4 bases for V and 7 bases for J; bases not matched to a gene: 10. Germline CDR1 and CDR2: MNHEY and SMNVEV (reference sequence). The CDR3 runs to 15 residues. The DNA of the CDR3 is TGTGCCAGCAGTTCGGGAGGGATGGGTAGGAATACGCAGTATTTT. Residues: CASSSGGMGRNTQYF.

The chain uses TRBV30 and TRBJ2-3; D call uncertain. V was clipped by 8 bases and J by 1 base, with 16 bases between them. There are 14 residues in the CDR3. The germline V gene has CDR1 GTSNPN and CDR2 SVGIG (reference sequence). The CDR3 coding sequence is TGTGCCACGATATACGGCCGGGGCACAGATACGCAGTATTTT. Translating gives CATIYGRGTDTQYF.

V and J are TRBV6-6 and TRBJ2-7; tentatively, D is TRBD2 (7 bases). This CDR3 has 14 amino acids. Germline CDR1 and CDR2: MNHNY and SVGAGI (reference sequence). V shed 2 bases and J shed 5 bases, with 13 bases lying between them. CDR3 residues: CASSYGGGSHEQYF. The DNA for the CDR3 is TGTGCCAGCAGTTACGGGGGCGGGAGCCACGAGCAGTACTTC.

This chain joins TRBV29-1 and TRBJ2-7, with 7 bases that match TRBD1. This CDR3 region has 14 residues. Trimming at V came to 4 bases and at J to 1 base, leaving 7 bases not matched to a gene. Germline lookup yields CDR1 SQVTM and CDR2 ANQGSEA. The CDR3: CSVGREGASYEQYF. In DNA, the CDR3 is TGCAGCGTTGGACGCGAGGGGGCTTCCTACGAGCAGTACTTC.

The chain is built from TRBV12-5 and TRBJ2-5; perhaps TRBD2 as D (6 bases). CDR3 size: 17 residues. Per germline, CDR1 LGHNT and CDR2 FRNRAP. V was clipped by 5 bases and J by 0 bases, with 19 bases between them. The CDR3 is CASGPTNAGPYQETQYF. The CDR3, as DNA: TGTGCTAGTGGTCCAACAAATGCGGGACCTTACCAAGAGACCCAGTACTTC.

The rearrangement joins TRBV19 to TRBJ1-1; TRBD1 agrees at 10 bases. After removal of 2 bases from V and 7 bases from J, the junction contained 7 bases not matched to a gene. This CDR3 comprises 15 residues. Germline V lookup: CDR1 LNHDA, CDR2 SQIVND (reference sequence). Here the CDR3 DNA reads TGTGCCAGTAGTATACCGGGACAGGGGCGTAGTGAAGCTTTCTTT. Its protein is CASSIPGQGRSEAFF.

The gene calls are TRBV6-4 and TRBJ2-1; the D call may be TRBD1 or TRBD2 (5 bases each). V lost 4 bases and J 0 bases, leaving 10 bases between the germline ends. The germline gives CDR1 MRHNA, CDR2 SNTAGT. CDR3 size: 15 residues. CDR3 nucleotides: TGTGCCAGCAGTGGGGACCTCCGCTCCTACAATGAGCAGTTCTTC. Translated, it gives CASSGDLRSYNEQFF.